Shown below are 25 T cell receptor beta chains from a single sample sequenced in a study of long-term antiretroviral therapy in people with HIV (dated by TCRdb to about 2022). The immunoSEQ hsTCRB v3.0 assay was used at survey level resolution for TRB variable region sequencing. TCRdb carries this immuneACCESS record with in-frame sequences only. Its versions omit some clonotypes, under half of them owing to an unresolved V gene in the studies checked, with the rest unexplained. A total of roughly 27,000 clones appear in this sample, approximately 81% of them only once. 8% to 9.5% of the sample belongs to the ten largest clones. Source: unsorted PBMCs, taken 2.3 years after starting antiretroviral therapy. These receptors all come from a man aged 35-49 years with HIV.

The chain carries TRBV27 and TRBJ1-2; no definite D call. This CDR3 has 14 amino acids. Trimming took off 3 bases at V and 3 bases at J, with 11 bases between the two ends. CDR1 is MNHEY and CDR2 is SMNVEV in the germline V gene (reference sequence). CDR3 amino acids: CASSFSAVDYGYTF. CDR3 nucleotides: TGTGCCAGCAGTTTCTCCGCAGTTGACTATGGCTACACCTTC.

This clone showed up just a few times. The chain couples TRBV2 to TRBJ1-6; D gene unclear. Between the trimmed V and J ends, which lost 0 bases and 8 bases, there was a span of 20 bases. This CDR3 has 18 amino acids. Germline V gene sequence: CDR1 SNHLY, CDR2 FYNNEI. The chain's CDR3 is CASSEASMGGIWDSPLHF. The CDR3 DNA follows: TGTGCCAGCAGTGAAGCTTCCATGGGCGGTATTTGGGATTCACCCCTCCACTTT.

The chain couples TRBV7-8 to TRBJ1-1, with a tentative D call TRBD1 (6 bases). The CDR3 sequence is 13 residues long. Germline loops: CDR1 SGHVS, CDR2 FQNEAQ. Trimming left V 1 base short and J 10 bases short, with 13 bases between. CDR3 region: CASSLVKGGGAFF. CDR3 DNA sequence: TGTGCCAGCAGCTTAGTCAAGGGGGGAGGAGCTTTCTTT.

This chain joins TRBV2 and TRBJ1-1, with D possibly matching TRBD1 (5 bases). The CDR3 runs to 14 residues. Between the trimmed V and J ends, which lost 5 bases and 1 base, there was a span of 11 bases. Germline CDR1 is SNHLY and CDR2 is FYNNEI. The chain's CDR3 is CASSSGTGNTEAFF. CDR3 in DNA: TGTGCCAGCAGTTCCGGGACGGGGAACACTGAAGCTTTCTTT.

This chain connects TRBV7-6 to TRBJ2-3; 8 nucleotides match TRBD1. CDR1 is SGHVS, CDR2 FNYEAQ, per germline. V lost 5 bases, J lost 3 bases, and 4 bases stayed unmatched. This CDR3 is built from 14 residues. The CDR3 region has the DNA TGTGCCAGCAGCCCGACAGGGGATACAGATACGCAGTATTTT. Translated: CASSPTGDTDTQYF.

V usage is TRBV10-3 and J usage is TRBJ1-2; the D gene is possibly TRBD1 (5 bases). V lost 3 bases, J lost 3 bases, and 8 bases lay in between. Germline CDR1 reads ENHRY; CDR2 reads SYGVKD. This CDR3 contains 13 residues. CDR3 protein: CAISDGGDYGYTF. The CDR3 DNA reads TGTGCCATCAGTGACGGGGGGGACTATGGCTACACCTTC.

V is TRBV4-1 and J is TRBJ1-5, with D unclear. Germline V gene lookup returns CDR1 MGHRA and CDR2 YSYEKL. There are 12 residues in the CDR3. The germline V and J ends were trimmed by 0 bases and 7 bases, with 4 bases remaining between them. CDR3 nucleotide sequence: TGCGCCAGCAGCCAAGAGGGGCAGCCCCAGCATTTT. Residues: CASSQEGQPQHF.

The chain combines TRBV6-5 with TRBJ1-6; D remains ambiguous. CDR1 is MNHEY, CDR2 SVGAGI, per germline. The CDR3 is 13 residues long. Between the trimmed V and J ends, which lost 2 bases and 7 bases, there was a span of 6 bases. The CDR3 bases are TGTGCCAGCAGTTACACAGAAAATTCACCCCTCCACTTT. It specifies CASSYTENSPLHF.

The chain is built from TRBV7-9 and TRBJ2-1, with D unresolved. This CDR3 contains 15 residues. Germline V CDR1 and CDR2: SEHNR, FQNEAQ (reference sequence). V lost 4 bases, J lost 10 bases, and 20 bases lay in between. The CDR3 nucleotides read TGTGCCAGCAGCTCTTTAGATACCATTCCCGTCGAGCAGTTCTTC. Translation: CASSSLDTIPVEQFF.

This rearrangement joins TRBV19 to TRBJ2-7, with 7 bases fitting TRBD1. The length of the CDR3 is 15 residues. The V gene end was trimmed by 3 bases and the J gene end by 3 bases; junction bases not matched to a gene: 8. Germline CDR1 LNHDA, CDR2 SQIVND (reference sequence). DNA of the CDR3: TGTGCCAGTAGTATCTCCCGACAGGGAATCTACGAGCAGTACTTC. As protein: CASSISRQGIYEQYF.

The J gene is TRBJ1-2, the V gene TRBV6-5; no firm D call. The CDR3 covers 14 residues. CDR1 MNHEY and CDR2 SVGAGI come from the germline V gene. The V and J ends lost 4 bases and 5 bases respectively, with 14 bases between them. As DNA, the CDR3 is TGTGCCAGCAGTTTCCGGGCCCCGGGGTATGGCTACACCTTC. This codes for CASSFRAPGYGYTF.

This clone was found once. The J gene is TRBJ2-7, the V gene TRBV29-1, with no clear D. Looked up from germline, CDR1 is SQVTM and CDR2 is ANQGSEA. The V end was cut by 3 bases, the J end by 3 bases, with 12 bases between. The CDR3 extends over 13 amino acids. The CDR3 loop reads CSVESGQSYEQYF. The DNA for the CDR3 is TGCAGCGTTGAGTCTGGGCAGAGCTACGAGCAGTACTTC.

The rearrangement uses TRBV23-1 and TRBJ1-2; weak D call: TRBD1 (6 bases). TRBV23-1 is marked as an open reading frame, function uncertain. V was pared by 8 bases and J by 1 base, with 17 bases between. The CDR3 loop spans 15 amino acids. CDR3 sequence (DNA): TGCGCCAGCCGAAACGGGGGGGGCAGTAACTATGGCTACACCTTC. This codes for CASRNGGGSNYGYTF.

CDR3 protein: CASSYSSGRGAETQYF. The CDR3 DNA follows: TGTGCCAGCAGTTACTCCAGCGGGAGAGGGGCAGAGACCCAGTACTTC. This chain links TRBV6-5 with TRBJ2-5; 8 bases agree with TRBD2. Unmatched junction bases numbered 7, after V lost 0 bases and J lost 4 bases. The length of the CDR3 is 16 residues. Germline CDR1 reads MNHEY; CDR2 reads SVGAGI.

The CDR3 spells CSVVVDNEKLFF. Written as DNA, the CDR3 is TGCAGCGTTGTGGTAGATAATGAAAAACTGTTTTTT. V usage is TRBV29-1 and J usage is TRBJ1-4; D not resolved. The CDR3 sequence is 12 residues long. Germline V gene sequence: CDR1 SQVTM, CDR2 ANQGSEA. V lost 4 bases and J lost 4, with 7 bases in between.

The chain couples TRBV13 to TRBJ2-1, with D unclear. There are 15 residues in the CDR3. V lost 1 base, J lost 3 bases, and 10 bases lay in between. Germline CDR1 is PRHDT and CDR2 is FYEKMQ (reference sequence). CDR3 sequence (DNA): TGTGCCAGCAGCTTAGATCAGGTACTCTACAATGAGCAGTTCTTC. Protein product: CASSLDQVLYNEQFF. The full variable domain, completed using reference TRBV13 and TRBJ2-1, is AAGVIQSPRHLIKEKRETATLKCYPIPRHDTVYWYQQGPGQDPQFLISFYEKMQSDKGSIPDRFSAQQFSDYHSELNMSSLELGDSALYFCASSLDQVLYNEQFFGPGTRLTVL.

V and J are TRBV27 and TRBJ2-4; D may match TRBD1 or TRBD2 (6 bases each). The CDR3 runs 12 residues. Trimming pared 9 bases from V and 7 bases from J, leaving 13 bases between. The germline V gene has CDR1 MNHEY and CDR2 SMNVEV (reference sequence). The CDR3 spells CARTGGGNIQYF. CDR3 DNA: TGTGCCAGGACAGGTGGGGGGAACATTCAGTACTTC.

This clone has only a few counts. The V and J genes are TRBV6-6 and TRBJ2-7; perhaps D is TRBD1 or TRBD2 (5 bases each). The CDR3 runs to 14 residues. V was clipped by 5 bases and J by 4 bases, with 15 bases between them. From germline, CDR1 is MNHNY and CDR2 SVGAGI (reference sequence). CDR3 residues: CASSALGTSYEQYF. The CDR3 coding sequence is TGTGCCAGCAGTGCTCTTGGGACCTCTTACGAGCAGTACTTC.

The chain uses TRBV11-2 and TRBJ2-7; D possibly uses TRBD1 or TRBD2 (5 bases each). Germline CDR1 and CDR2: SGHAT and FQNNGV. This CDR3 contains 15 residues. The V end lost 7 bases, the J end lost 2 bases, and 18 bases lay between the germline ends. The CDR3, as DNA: TGTGCCAGCAACAAACGTGGGGACCAAACCTACGAGCAGTACTTC. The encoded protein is CASNKRGDQTYEQYF.

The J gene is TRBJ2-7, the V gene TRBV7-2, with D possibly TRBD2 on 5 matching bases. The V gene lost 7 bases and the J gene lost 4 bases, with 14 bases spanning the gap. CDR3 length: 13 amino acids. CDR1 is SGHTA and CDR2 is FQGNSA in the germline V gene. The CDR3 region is CASTSARGYEQYF. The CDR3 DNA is TGTGCCAGCACCAGCGCTCGGGGATACGAGCAGTACTTC.

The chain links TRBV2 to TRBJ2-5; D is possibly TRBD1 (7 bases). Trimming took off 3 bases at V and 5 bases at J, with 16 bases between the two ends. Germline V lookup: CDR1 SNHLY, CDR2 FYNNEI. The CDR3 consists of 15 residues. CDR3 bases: TGTGCCAGCAGTGATGACAGGGAGGCTGCGGAGACCCAGTACTTC. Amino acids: CASSDDREAAETQYF.

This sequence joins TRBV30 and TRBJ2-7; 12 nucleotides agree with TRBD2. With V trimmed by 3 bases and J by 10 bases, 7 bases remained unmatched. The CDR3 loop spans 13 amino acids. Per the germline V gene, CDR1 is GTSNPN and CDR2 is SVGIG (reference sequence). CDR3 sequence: CAWRRTSGTSQYF. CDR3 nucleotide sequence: TGTGCCTGGAGACGGACTAGCGGGACCTCTCAGTACTTC. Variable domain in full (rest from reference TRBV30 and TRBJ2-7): SQTIHQWPATLVQPVGSPLSLECTVEGTSNPNLYWYRQAAGRGLQLLFYSVGIGQISSEVPQNLSASRPQDRQFILSSKKLLLSDSGFYLCAWRRTSGTSQYFGPGTRLTVT.

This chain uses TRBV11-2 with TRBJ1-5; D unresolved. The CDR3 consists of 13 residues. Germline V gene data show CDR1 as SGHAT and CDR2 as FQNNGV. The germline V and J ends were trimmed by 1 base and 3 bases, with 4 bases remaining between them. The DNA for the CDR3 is TGTGCCAGCAGCTTAGCTAACAATCAGCCCCAGCATTTT. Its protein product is CASSLANNQPQHF.

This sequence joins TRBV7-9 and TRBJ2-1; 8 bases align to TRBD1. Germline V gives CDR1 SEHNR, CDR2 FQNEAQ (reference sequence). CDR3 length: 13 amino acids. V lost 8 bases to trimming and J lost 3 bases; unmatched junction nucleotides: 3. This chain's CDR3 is CASRTGNYNEQFF. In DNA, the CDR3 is TGTGCCAGCCGGACAGGGAACTACAATGAGCAGTTCTTC.

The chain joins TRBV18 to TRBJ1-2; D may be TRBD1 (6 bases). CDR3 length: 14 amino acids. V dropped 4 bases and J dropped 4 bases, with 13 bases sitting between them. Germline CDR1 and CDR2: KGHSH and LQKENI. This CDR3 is CASSRDRPLYGYTF. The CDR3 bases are TGTGCCAGCTCACGTGACAGGCCCCTCTATGGCTACACCTTC.